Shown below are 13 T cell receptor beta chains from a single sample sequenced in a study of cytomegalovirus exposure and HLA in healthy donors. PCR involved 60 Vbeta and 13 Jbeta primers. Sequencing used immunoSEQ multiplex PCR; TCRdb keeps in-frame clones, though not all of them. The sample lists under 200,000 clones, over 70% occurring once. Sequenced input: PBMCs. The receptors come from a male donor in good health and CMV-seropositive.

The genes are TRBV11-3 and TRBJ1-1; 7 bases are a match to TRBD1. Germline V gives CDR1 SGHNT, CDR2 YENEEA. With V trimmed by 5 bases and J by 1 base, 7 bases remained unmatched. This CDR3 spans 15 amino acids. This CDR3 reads CASSPGTAKNTEAFF. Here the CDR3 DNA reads TGTGCCAGCAGCCCCGGGACAGCGAAGAACACTGAAGCTTTCTTT.

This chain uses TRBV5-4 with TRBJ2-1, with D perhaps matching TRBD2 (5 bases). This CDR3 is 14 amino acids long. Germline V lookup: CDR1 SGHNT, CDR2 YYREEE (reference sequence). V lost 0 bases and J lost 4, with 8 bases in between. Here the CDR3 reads CASSLEADYNEQFF. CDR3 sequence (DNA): TGTGCCAGCAGCTTGGAAGCGGATTACAATGAGCAGTTCTTC.

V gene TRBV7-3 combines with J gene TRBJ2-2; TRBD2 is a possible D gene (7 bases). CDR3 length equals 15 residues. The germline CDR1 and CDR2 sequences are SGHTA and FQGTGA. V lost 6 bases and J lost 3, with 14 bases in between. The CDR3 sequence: CASSRGGRDTGELFF. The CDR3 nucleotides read TGTGCCAGCAGTCGCGGGGGCCGGGACACCGGGGAGCTGTTTTTT.

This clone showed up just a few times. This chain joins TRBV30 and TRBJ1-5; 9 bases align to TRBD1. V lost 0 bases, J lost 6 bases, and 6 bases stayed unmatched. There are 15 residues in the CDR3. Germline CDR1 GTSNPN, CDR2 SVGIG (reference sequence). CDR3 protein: CAWSVGDRVSQPQHF. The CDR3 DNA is TGTGCCTGGAGTGTTGGGGACAGGGTGTCTCAGCCCCAGCATTTT.

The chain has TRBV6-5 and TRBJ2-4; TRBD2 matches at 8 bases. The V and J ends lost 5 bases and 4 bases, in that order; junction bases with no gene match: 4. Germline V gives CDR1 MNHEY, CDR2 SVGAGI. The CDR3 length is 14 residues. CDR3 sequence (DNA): TGTGCCAGCAGTCGGGGGGGGAAGAAAAACATTCAGTACTTC. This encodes CASSRGGKKNIQYF.

The DNA of the CDR3 is TGTGCCAGCAGCGAAACAGGGGGGAGCAATCAGCCCCAGCATTTT. Amino acids: CASSETGGSNQPQHF. The chain uses TRBV9 and TRBJ1-5; 8 bases are a match to TRBD1. CDR1 is SGDLS and CDR2 is YYNGEE in the germline V gene. The CDR3 length is 15 residues. The V segment lost 3 bases and the J segment 1 base; nucleotides outside the gene matches: 3.

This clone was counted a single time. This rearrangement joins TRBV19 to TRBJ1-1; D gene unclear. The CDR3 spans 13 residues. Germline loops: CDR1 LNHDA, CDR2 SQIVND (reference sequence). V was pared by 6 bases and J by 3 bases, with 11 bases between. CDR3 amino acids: CASRFIGDTEAFF. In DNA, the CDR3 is TGTGCCAGTAGATTCATCGGGGACACTGAAGCTTTCTTT. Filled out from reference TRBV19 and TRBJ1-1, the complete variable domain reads DGGITQSPKYLFRKEGQNVTLSCEQNLNHDAMYWYRQDPGQGLRLIYYSQIVNDFQKGDIAEGYSVSREKKESFPLTVTSAQKNPTAFYLCASRFIGDTEAFFGQGTRLTVV.

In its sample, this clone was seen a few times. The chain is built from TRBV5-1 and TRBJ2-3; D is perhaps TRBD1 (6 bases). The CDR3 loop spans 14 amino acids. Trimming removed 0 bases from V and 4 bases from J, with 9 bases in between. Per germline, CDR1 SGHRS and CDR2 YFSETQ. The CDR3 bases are TGCGCCAGCAGCTTGGGGGGGCACCCAGATACGCAGTATTTT. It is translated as CASSLGGHPDTQYF. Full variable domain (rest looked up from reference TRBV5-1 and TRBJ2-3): KAGVTQTPRYLIKTRGQQVTLSCSPISGHRSVSWYQQTPGQGLQFLFEYFSETQRNKGNFPGRFSGRQFSNSRSEMNVSTLELGDSALYLCASSLGGHPDTQYFGPGTRLTVL.

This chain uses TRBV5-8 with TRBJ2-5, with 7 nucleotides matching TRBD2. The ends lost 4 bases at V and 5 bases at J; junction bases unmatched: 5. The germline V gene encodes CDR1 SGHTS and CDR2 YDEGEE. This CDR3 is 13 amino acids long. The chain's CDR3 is CASSPQGGETQYF. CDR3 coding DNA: TGTGCCAGCAGCCCCCAGGGAGGGGAGACCCAGTACTTC.

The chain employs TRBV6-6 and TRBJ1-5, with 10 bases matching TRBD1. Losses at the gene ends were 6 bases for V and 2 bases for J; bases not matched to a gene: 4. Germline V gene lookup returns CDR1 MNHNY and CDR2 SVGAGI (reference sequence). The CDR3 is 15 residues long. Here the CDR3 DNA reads TGTGCCAGCAGAACGGGACAGGGGCGCAATCAGCCCCAGCATTTT. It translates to CASRTGQGRNQPQHF.

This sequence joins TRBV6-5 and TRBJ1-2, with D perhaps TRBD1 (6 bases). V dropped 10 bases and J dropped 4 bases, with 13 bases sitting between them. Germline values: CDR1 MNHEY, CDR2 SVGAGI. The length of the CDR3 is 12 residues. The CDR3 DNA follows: TGTGCCACCAAGGACAGCGCCTATGGCTACACCTTC. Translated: CATKDSAYGYTF.

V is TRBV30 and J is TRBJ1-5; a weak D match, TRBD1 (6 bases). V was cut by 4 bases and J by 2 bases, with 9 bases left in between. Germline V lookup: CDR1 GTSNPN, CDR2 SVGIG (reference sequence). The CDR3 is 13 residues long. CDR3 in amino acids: CAWKGDGNQPQHF. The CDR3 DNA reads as TGTGCCTGGAAGGGGGACGGCAATCAGCCCCAGCATTTT.

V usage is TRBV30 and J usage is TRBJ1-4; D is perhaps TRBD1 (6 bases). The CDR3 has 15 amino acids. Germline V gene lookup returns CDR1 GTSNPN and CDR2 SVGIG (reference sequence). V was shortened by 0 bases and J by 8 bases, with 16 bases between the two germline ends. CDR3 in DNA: TGTGCCTGGAGTGTAAGGAGGGGGGGGAGGGAAAAACTGTTTTTT. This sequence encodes CAWSVRRGGREKLFF.